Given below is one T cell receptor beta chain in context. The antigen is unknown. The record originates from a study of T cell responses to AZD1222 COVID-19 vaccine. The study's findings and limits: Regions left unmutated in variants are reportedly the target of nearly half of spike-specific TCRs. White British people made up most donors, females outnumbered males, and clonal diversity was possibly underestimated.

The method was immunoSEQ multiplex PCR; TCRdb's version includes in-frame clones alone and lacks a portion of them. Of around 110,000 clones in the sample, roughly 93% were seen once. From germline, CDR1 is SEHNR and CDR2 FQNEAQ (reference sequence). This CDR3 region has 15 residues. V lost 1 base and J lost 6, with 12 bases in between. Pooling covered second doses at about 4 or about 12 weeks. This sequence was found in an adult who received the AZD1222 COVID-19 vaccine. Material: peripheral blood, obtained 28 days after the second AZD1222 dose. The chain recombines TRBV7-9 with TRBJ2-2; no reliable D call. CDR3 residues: CASSLGSLEAGELFF. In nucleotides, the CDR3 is TGTGCCAGCAGCTTAGGTTCTCTAGAGGCCGGGGAGCTGTTTTTT.